This is a list of T cell receptor beta chains from one sample in a study of cytomegalovirus exposure and HLA in healthy donors. Repertoires were generated with immunoSEQ multiplex PCR, while TCRdb's copy carries only in-frame clones and drops some. The table records fewer than 70,000 clones, under 85% of them present only once. The sample consisted of PBMCs. All receptors derive from a man between 50 and 59 years old in good health and CMV-seronegative. CDR3s include the opening cysteine and the closing phenylalanine or tryptophan. A D gene is named only where the DNA matches it firmly. Rows give clone size only sometimes, using once, few, many, or a class for an expanded clone.

j_gene,v_gene,d_gene,abundance,CDR3nt,CDR3aa
TRBJ2-1,TRBV7-9,-,-,TGTTCCAGCAGGAGGGGGGGCACCTACAATGAGCAGTTCTTC,CSSRRGGTYNEQFF
TRBJ1-6,TRBV5-4,TRBD1,-,TGTGCCAGCAGCTGGGGACAGGCTGTTAGCCCGGACTCGGCCCTCCACTTT,CASSWGQAVSPDSALHF
TRBJ2-1,TRBV7-8,TRBD2,few,TGTGCCAGCAGCTTAGTCTCAGGAGCGGGGGGGCTCCTTGAGCAGTTCTTC,CASSLVSGAGGLLEQFF
TRBJ1-1,TRBV18,-,-,TGTGCCAGCTCACGGGGGGTCACTGAAGCTTTCTTT,CASSRGVTEAFF
TRBJ2-3,TRBV7-8,-,-,TGTGCCAGCAGCCCAGAGGGTCTCGGTACCTCCACAGATACGCAGTATTTT,CASSPEGLGTSTDTQYF
TRBJ2-7,TRBV7-8,TRBD1,-,TGTGCCAGCAGACCAACGGACAGGGCCACCTACGAGCAGTACTTC,CASRPTDRATYEQYF
TRBJ2-2,TRBV7-8,-,once,TGTGCCAGCAGCTTAGGAGGGAGTCCCGGGGAGCTGTTTTTT,CASSLGGSPGELFF
TRBJ1-3,TRBV29-1,TRBD1,-,TGCAGCGGACAGGGGCCCTTTGGAAACACCATATATTTT,CSGQGPFGNTIYF
TRBJ2-1,TRBV19,TRBD1,-,TGTGCCTCGACGACAGGGTACCTTGAGCAGTTCTTC,CASTTGYLEQFF
TRBJ2-2,TRBV30,-,-,TGTGCCTGGAACTGGCCCGGGATCCCTGACACCGGGGAGCTGTTTTTT,CAWNWPGIPDTGELFF
TRBJ2-1,TRBV7-2,TRBD2,-,TGTGCCAGCAGGGCCGGGACTAGCGGGGGGAGGCAGGAGCAGTTCTTC,CASRAGTSGGRQEQFF
TRBJ2-5,TRBV4-1,-,-,TGCGCCAGCAGCCCGAGGAGGAGCGGGGGACAGGAGACCCAGTACTTC,CASSPRRSGGQETQYF
TRBJ1-4,TRBV10-3,-,-,TGTGCCATCAGTCCGGAGACACAGGGTACCGGAGGAAAACTGTTTTTT,CAISPETQGTGGKLFF
TRBJ1-4,TRBV5-1,TRBD1,-,TGCGCCAGCAGCTTAACCGGGACAGTTGCCTCAACTAATGAAAAACTGTTTTTT,CASSLTGTVASTNEKLFF
TRBJ1-2,TRBV19,-,-,TGTGCCAGTAGTATTAGGGGCACGAACTATGGCTACACCTTC,CASSIRGTNYGYTF